This T cell receptor beta chain was retrieved from a study of T cells in Graves' hyperthyroidism and ophthalmopathy. Study details: Prior to any treatment, at the point of initial diagnosis, peripheral blood was collected.

Amplification targeted TCR beta CDR3 regions from RNA transcripts. The HTBI set primed first-round TCR CDR3 RT-PCR. MiXCR, run by TCRdb on the multiplex PCR reads, gives a single entry per CDR3 protein. The table has about 400,000 distinct CDR3 sequences, just under 25% seen once. J gave up 2 bases and V 3 bases, and 3 bases lay outside the gene matches. Per the germline V gene, CDR1 is SQVTM and CDR2 is ANQGSEA. This CDR3 has 14 residues. The rearrangement links TRBV29-1 to TRBJ1-3, with 8 bases identical to TRBD1. This receptor was identified in a man aged 45-65 years with Graves' hyperthyroidism. What was sequenced was blood. In DNA form, the CDR3 reads TGCAGCGTTGAGCACAGGGGGGCTGGAAACACCATATATTTT. Amino acid sequence: CSVEHRGAGNTIYF.